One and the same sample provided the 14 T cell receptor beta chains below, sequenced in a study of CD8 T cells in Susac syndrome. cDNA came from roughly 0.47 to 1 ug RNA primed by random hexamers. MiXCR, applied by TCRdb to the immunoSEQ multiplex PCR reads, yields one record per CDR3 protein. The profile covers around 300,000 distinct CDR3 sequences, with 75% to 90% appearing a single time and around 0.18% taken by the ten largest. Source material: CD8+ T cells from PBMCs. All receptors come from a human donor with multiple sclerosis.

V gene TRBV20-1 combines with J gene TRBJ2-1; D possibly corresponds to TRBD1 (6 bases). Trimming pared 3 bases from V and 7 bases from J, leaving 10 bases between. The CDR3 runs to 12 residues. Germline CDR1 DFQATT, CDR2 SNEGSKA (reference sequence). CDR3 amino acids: CSASLRGNEQFF. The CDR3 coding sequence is TGCAGTGCTAGCCTCAGGGGTAATGAGCAGTTCTTC.

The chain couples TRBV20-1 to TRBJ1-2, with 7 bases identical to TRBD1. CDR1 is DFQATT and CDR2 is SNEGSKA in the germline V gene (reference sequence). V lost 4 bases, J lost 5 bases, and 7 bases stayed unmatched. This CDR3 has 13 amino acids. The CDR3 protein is CSANPTGRYGYTF. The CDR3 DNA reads TGCAGTGCTAACCCGACAGGGAGATATGGCTACACCTTC.

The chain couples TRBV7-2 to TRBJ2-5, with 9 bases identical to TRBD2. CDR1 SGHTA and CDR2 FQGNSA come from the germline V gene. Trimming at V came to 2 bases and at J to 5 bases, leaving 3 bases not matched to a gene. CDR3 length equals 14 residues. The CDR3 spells CASSLSGGTETQYF. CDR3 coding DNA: TGTGCCAGCAGCTTAAGCGGGGGGACGGAGACCCAGTACTTC.

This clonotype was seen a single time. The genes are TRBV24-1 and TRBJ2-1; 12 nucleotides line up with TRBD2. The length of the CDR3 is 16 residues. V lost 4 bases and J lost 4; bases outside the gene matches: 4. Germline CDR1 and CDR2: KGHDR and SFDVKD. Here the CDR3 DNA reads TGTGCCACCAGTGACCTCGGACTAGCGGGGTACAATGAGCAGTTCTTC. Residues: CATSDLGLAGYNEQFF.

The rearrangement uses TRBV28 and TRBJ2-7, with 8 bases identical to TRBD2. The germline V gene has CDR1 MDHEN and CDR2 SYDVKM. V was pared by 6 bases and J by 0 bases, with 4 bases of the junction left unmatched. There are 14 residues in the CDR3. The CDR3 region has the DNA TGTGCCAGCAGCCGCGGGGGGCCCTCCTACGAGCAGTACTTC. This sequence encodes CASSRGGPSYEQYF.

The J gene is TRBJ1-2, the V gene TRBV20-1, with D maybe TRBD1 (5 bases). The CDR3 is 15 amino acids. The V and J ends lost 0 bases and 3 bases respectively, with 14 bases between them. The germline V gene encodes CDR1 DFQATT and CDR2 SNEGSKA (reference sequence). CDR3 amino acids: CSARDGSREDYGYTF. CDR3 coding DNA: TGCAGTGCTAGAGATGGGAGCAGGGAGGACTATGGCTACACCTTC.

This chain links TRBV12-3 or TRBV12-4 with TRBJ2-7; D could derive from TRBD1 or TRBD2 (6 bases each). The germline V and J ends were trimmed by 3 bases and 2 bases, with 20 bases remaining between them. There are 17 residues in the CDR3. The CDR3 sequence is CASSFVGWGDITYEQYF. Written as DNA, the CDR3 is TGTGCCAGCAGTTTTGTTGGGTGGGGGGACATCACCTACGAGCAGTACTTC.

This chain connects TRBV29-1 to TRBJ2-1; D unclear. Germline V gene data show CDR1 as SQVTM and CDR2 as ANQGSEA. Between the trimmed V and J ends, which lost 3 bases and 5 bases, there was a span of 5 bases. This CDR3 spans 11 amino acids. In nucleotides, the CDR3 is TGCAGCGTTGACTATGACAATGAGCAGTTCTTC. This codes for CSVDYDNEQFF.

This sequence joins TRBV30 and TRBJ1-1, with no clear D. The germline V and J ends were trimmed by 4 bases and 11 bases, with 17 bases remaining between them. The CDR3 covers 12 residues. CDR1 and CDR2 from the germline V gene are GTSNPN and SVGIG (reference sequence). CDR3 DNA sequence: TGTGCCTGGATTAAGGGAATGGGCTTTGCTTTCTTT. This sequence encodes CAWIKGMGFAFF.

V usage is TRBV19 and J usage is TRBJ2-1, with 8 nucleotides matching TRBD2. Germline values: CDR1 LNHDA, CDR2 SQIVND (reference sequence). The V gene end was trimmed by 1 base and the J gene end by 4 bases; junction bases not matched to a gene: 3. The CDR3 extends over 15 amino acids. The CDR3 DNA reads TGTGCCAGTAGTATAGCTAGCGGGTTATACAATGAGCAGTTCTTC. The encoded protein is CASSIASGLYNEQFF. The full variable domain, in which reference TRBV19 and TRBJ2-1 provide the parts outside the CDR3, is DGGITQSPKYLFRKEGQNVTLSCEQNLNHDAMYWYRQDPGQGLRLIYYSQIVNDFQKGDIAEGYSVSREKKESFPLTVTSAQKNPTAFYLCASSIASGLYNEQFFGPGTRLTVL.

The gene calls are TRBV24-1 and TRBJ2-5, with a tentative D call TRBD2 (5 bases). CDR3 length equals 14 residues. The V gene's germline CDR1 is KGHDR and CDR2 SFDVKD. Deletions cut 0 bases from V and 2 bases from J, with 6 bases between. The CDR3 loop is CATSDLTGQETQYF. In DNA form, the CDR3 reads TGTGCCACCAGTGATTTGACGGGACAAGAGACCCAGTACTTC.

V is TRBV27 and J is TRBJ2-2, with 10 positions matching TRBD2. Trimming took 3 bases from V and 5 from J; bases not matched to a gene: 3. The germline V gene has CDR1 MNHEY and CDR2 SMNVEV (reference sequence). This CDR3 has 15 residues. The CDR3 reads CASSFPTSGTGELFF. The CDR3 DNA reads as TGTGCCAGCAGTTTCCCGACTAGCGGGACCGGGGAGCTGTTTTTT.

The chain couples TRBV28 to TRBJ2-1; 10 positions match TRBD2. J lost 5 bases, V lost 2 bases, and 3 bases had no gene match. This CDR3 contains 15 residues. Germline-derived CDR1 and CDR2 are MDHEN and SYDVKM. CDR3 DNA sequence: TGTGCCAGCAGTTTAGGGCTAGCGGGAGACAATGAGCAGTTCTTC. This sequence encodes CASSLGLAGDNEQFF. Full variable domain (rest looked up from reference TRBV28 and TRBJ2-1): DVKVTQSSRYLVKRTGEKVFLECVQDMDHENMFWYRQDPGLGLRLIYFSYDVKMKEKGDIPEGYSVSREKKERFSLILESASTNQTSMYLCASSLGLAGDNEQFFGPGTRLTVL.

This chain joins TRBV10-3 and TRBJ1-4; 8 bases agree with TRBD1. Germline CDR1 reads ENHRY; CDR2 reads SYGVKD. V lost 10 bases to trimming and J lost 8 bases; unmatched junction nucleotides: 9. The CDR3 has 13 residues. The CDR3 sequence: CATTDRADEKLFF. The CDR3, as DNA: TGTGCCACGACGGACAGGGCCGACGAAAAACTGTTTTTT.